Listed below are T cell receptor beta chains from one sample, sequenced in a study of T cell responses to AZD1222 COVID-19 vaccine. Profiled with immunoSEQ multiplex PCR; TCRdb holds only in-frame clones, not every one. The table has about 150,000 clones, approximately 88% seen once. Sequenced material: peripheral blood, taken on day 0 of MenACWY control vaccination. The receptors here all came from an adult in good health. The conserved cysteine and the conserved F or W are not part of the CDR3 here. A D gene is named only where the DNA matches it firmly.

v_gene	j_gene	d_gene	CDR3aa
TRBV6-5	TRBJ1-4	TRBD1	ASRRDRGNEKLF
TRBV9	TRBJ2-5	.	ASSLGGHWLQETQY
TRBV6-5	TRBJ1-6	.	ASSYDYRVNSPLH
TRBV5-1	TRBJ1-3	TRBD1	ASSPSTGTGNTIY
TRBV2	TRBJ2-5	.	ASRFTRVEGETQY
TRBV3-1/TRBV3-2	TRBJ1-5	.	ASSQWPGGICNQPQH
TRBV4-1	TRBJ1-5	.	ASSQEMGAGDQPQH
TRBV5-4	TRBJ2-4	.	ASSLGGPGNIQY
TRBV19	TRBJ1-3	.	ASTATGTSPSGNTIY
TRBV5-1	TRBJ1-2	TRBD1	ASSLGQGAGDGYT
TRBV4-2	TRBJ2-7	TRBD2	ASSQDLAGGFTASYEQY
TRBV7-2	TRBJ2-7	TRBD2	ASSFSSGGAFEQY
TRBV6-5	TRBJ1-6	.	ASSTAEYNSPLH
TRBV9	TRBJ2-1	.	ASSARTARSEQF
TRBV3-1/TRBV3-2	TRBJ2-7	.	ASSDTGTSYEQY
TRBV9	TRBJ1-2	.	ASSVAGGARYGYT
TRBV10-1	TRBJ1-2	.	ASRERLGYT
TRBV3-1/TRBV3-2	TRBJ1-2	.	ASSGTGTNPSGYT
TRBV3-1/TRBV3-2	TRBJ2-7	TRBD1	ASSQGTGRWGREQY
TRBV5-1	TRBJ1-2	.	ASSSDPGQKERGYT
TRBV7-2	TRBJ2-7	.	ASSLGTAIFGYEQY
TRBV5-8	TRBJ2-3	.	ASSPSGRTDTQY
TRBV14	TRBJ2-1	.	ASSPPGTHYNEQF
TRBV19	TRBJ2-5	.	AAEKPGRETQY
TRBV7-2	TRBJ2-7	.	ASSLVSASYEQY
TRBV27	TRBJ2-7	TRBD1	ASSLGTGQTLTSYEQY
TRBV7-3	TRBJ2-2	TRBD2	ASSFPPGTRDTGELF
TRBV29-1	TRBJ2-1	.	SVTSQEDYNEQF